This TCR beta chain was found in a study of blood T cell repertoires in COVID-19. The germline V gene has CDR1 SEHNR and CDR2 FQNEAQ (reference sequence). Trimming took off 7 bases at V and 6 bases at J, with 10 bases between the two ends. The CDR3 is 12 residues long. Original handling: Reference gene primer amplification gave estimated nucleated cell counts. This table comes from immunoSEQ multiplex PCR, and its TCRdb copy is limited to in-frame clones, with some not included. That table gives V, J and clone size, and the DNA gave D and trimming. The table includes roughly 380,000 clones, around 90% detected once. Seattle researchers signed up patients amid active infection and tracked them longitudinally.

Sequenced input: peripheral blood. This sequence originates from an older woman with COVID-19, enrolled during active disease. The chain couples TRBV7-9 to TRBJ2-1, with D perhaps TRBD2 (5 bases). DNA of the CDR3: TGTGCCAGCAACCAACGGGGCAATGAGCAGTTCTTC. This sequence encodes CASNQRGNEQFF.